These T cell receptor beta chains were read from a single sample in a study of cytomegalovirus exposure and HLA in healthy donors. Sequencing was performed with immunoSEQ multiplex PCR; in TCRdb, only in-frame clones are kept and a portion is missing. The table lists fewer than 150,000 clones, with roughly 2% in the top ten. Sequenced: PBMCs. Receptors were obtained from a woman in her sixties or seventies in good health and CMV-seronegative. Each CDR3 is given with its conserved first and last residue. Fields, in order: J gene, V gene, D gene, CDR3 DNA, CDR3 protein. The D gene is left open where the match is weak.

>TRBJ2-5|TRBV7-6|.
TGTGCCAGCAGCCCGAGGACAATCCAAGAGACCCAGTACTTC
CASSPRTIQETQYF
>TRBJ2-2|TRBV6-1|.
TGTGCCAGCGACAGGATCGCGAACACCGGGGAGCTGTTTTTT
CASDRIANTGELFF
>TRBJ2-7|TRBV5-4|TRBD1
TGTGCCAGCAGCTTTGGGGGGACAGGGGGCATAGGAAGCGAGCAGTACTTC
CASSFGGTGGIGSEQYF
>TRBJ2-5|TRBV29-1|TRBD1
TGCAGCGTTGAAGCCCGGGACAGACAAAAAGAGACCCAGTACTTC
CSVEARDRQKETQYF
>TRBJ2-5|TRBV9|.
TGTGCCAGCAGCGTAGCGTCCGGGGTCCAAGAGACCCAGTACTTC
CASSVASGVQETQYF
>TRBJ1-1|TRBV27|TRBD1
TGTGCCAGCAGTTCGAACAGGGGAAACACTGAAGCTTTCTTT
CASSSNRGNTEAFF
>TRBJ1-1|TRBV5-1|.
TGCGCCAGCAGCCCGATGACAGGAAGGATAAGTGGGGCTTTCTTT
CASSPMTGRISGAFF
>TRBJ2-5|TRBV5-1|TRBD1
TGCGCCAGCAGCTTGAACAGGGGACAAGAGACCCAGTACTTC
CASSLNRGQETQYF
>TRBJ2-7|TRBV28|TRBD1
TGTGCCAGCAGCAGGACAGGGTACTACGAGCAGTACTTC
CASSRTGYYEQYF
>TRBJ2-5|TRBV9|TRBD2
TGTGCCAGCAGCTTGGGACTAGCGGGGGCCGCTCAAGAGACCCAGTACTTC
CASSLGLAGAAQETQYF
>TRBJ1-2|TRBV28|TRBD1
TGTGCCAGCAGTACGACAGGGACCTATGGCTACACCTTC
CASSTTGTYGYTF
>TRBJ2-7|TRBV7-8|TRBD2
TGTGCCAGCAGCTTAGGACTAGCGGGAGTAGGCGAGCAGTACTTC
CASSLGLAGVGEQYF